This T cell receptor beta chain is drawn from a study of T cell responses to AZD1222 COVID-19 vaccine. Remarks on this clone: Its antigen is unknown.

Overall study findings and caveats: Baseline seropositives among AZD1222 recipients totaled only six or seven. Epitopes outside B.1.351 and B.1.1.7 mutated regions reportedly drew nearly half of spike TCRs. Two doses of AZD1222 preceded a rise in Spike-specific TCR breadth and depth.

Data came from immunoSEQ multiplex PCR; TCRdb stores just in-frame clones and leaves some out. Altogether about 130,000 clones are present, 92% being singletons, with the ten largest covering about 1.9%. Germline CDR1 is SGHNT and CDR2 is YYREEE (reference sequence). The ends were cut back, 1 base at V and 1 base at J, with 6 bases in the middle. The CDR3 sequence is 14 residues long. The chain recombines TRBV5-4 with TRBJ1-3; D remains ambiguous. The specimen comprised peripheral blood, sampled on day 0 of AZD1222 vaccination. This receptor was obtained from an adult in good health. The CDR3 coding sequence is TGTGCCAGCAGCTTGCGAGGATCTGGAAACACCATATATTTT. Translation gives CASSLRGSGNTIYF.